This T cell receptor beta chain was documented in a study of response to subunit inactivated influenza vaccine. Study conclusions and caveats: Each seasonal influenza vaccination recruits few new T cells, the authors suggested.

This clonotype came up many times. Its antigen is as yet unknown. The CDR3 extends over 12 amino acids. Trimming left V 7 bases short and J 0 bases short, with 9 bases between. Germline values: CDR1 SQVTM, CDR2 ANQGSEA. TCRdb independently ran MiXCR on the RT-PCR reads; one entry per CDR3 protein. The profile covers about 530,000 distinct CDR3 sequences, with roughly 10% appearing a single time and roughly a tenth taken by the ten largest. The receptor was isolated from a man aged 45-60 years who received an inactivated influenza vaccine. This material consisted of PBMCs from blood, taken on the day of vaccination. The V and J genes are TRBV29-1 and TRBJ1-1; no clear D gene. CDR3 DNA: TGCAGCGCCCAGGAGCTGAACACTGAAGCTTTCTTT. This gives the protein CSAQELNTEAFF.